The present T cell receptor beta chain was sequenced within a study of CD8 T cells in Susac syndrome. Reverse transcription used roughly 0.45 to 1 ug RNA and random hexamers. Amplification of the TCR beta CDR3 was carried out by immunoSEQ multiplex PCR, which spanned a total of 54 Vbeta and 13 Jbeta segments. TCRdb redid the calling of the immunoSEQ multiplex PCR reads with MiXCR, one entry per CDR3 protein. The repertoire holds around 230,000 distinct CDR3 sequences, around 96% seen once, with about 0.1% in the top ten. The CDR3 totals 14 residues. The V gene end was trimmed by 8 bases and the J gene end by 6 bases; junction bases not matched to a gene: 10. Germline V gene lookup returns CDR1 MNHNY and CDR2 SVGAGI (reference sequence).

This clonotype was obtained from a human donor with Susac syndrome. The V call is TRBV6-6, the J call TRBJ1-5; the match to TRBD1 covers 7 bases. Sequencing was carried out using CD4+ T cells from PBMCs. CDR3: CASASRGSGQPQHF. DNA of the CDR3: TGTGCCAGCGCAAGCAGGGGGTCTGGTCAGCCCCAGCATTTT.